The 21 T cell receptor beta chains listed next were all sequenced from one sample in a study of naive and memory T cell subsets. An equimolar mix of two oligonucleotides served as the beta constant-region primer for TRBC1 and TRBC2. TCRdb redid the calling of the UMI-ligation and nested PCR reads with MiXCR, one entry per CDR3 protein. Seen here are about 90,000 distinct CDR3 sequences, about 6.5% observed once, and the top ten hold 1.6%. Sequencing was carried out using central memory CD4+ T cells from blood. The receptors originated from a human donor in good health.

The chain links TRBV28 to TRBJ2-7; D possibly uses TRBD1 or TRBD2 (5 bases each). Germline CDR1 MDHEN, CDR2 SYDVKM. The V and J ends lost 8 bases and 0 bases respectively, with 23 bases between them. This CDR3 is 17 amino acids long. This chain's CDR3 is CASLQTSVRGNSYEQYF. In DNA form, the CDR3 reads TGTGCCAGCCTTCAGACTTCAGTGAGGGGCAACTCCTACGAGCAGTACTTC.

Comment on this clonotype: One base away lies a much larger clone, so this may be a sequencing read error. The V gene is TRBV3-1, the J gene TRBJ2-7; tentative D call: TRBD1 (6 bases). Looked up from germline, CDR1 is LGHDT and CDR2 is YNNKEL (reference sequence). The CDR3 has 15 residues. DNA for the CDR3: TGTGCCAGCAGCCCCGGACAGCCTAACTCCTACGAGCTGTACTTC. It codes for CASSPGQPNSYELYF.

The CDR3 bases are TGTGCCAGCAGTTTCTTACCGGGAGGGGGCACAGATACGCAGTATTTT. This gives the protein CASSFLPGGGTDTQYF. The chain recombines TRBV27 with TRBJ2-3, with TRBD2 matching over 8 bases. From germline, CDR1 is MNHEY and CDR2 SMNVEV (reference sequence). This CDR3 is built from 16 residues. Germline trimming cut 3 bases from V and 1 base from J; bases unmatched to any gene: 6.

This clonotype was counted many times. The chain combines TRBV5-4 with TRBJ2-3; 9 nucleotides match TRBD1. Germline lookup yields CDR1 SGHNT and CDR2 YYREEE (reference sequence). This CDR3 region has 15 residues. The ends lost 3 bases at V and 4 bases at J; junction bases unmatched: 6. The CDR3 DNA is TGTGCCAGCAGCTGGAGGACAGGGGCGGCAGATACGCAGTATTTT. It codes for CASSWRTGAADTQYF.

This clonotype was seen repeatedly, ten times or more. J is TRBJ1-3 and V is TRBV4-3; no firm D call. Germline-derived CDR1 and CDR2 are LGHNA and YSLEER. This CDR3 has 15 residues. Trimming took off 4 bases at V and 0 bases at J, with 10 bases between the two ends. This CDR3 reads CASSRTGDSGNTIYF. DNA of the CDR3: TGCGCCAGCAGCCGTACGGGCGACTCTGGAAACACCATATATTTT.

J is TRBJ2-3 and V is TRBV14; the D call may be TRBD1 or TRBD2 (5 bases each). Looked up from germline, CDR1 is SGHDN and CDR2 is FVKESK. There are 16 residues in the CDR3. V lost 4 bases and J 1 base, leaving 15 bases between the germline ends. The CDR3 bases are TGTGCCAGCAGCCCGCGAGGGGCGCTTCGCACAGATACGCAGTATTTT. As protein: CASSPRGALRTDTQYF.

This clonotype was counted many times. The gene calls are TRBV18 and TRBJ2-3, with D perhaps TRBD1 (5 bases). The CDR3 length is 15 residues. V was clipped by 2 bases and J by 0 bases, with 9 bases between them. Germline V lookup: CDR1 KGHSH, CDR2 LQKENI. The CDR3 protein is CASSPRQKSTDTQYF. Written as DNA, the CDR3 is TGTGCCAGCTCACCAAGACAGAAGAGCACAGATACGCAGTATTTT.

CDR3 coding DNA: TGCAGTGCCGGACCCCAGCGGTTCAATGAGCAGTTCTTC. Its translation is CSAGPQRFNEQFF. The J gene is TRBJ2-1, the V gene TRBV20-1, with D perhaps matching TRBD2 (5 bases). Germline V gives CDR1 DFQATT, CDR2 SNEGSKA (reference sequence). The length of the CDR3 is 13 residues. Trimming removed 6 bases from V and 6 bases from J, with 15 bases in between.

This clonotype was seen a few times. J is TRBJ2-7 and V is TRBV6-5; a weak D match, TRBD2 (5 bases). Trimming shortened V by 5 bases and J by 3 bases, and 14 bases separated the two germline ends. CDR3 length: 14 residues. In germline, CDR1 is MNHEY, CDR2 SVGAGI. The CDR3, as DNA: TGTGCCAGCAGTGCCCGACTAAACAACTACGAGCAGTACTTC. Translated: CASSARLNNYEQYF.

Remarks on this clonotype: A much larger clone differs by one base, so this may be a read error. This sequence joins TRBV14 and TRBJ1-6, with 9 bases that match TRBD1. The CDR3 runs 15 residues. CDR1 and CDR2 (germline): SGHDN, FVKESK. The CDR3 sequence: CASSLSGTGNSPLNF. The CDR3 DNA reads TGTGCCAGCAGCCTGTCGGGGACAGGGAATTCACCCCTCAACTTT.

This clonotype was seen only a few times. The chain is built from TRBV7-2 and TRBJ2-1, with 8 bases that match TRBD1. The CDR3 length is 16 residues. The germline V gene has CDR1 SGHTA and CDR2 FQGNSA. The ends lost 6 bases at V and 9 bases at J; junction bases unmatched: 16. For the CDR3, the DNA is TGTGCCAGCAGATCTCGGGCCGGGACAGGCTATCCTGAGCAGTTCTTC. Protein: CASRSRAGTGYPEQFF.

For the CDR3, the DNA is TGTGCCAGCAGAACAGGGGGGGATACGCAGTATTTT. Its translation is CASRTGGDTQYF. V is TRBV27 and J is TRBJ2-3; TRBD1 matches 8 bases. Unmatched junction bases numbered 2, after V lost 6 bases and J lost 6 bases. Germline assignment: CDR1 MNHEY and CDR2 SMNVEV (reference sequence). The CDR3 runs 12 residues.

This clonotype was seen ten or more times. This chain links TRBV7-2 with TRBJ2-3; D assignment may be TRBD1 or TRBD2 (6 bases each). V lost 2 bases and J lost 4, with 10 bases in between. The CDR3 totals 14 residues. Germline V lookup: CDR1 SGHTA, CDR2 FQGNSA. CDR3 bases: TGTGCCAGCAGCTTAAACGGGGGCCCAGATACGCAGTATTTT. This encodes CASSLNGGPDTQYF.

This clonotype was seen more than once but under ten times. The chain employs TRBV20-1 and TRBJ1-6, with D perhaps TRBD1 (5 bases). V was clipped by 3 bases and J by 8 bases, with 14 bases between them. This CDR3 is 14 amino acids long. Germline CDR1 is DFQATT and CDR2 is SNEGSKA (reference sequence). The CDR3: CSARAVRGYSPLHF. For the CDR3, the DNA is TGCAGTGCTAGGGCGGTACGGGGCTATTCACCCCTCCACTTT.

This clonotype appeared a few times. The CDR3 nucleotides are TGTGCCAGCAGCCCGGACGGGGGACAGAGGCCCCTCCACTTT. As protein: CASSPDGGQRPLHF. The V and J genes are TRBV4-2 and TRBJ1-6; 7 bases are shared with TRBD1. This CDR3 contains 14 residues. Germline V gives CDR1 LGHNA, CDR2 YNFKEQ. The ends lost 4 bases at V and 13 bases at J; junction bases unmatched: 10.

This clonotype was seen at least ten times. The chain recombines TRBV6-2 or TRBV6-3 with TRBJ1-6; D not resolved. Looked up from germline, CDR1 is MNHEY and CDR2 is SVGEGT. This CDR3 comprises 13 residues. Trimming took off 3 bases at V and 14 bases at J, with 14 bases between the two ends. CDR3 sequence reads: CASSYAQVTSLHF. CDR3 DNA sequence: TGTGCCAGCAGTTATGCCCAGGTGACTTCCCTCCACTTT.

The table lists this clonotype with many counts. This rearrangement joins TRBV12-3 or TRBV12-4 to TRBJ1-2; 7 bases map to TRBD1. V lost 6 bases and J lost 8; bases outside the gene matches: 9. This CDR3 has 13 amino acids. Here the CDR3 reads CASRTTRTGGYTF. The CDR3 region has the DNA TGTGCCAGCAGAACCACACGGACAGGCGGCTACACCTTC.

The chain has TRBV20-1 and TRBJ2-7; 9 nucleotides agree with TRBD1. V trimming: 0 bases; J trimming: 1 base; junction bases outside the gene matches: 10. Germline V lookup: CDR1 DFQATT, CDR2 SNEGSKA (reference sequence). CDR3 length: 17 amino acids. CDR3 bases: TGCAGTGCTAGAGATACAGGGGGCGTTATTTTTTCCTACGAGCAGTACTTC. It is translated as CSARDTGGVIFSYEQYF.

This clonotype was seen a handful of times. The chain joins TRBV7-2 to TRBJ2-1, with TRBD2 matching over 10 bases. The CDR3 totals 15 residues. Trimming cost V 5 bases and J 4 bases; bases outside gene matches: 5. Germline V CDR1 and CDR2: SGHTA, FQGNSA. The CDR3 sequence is CASSMTSGPYNEQFF. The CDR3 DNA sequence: TGTGCCAGCAGCATGACTAGCGGGCCGTACAATGAGCAGTTCTTC.

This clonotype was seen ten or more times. The CDR3 is CASSLSGRARTGELFF. For the CDR3, the DNA is TGTGCCAGCAGCCTTAGCGGGAGGGCCCGCACCGGGGAGCTGTTTTTT. The chain combines TRBV11-2 with TRBJ2-2; 11 nucleotides match TRBD2. In germline, CDR1 is SGHAT, CDR2 FQNNGV. CDR3 length: 16 amino acids. The V and J ends lost 5 bases and 4 bases, in that order; junction bases with no gene match: 6. The full variable domain, with the rest looked up from reference TRBV11-2 and TRBJ2-2, is EAGVAQSPRYKIIEKRQSVAFWCNPISGHATLYWYQQILGQGPKLLIQFQNNGVVDDSQLPKDRFSAERLKGVDSTLKIQPAKLEDSAVYLCASSLSGRARTGELFFGEGSRLTVL.

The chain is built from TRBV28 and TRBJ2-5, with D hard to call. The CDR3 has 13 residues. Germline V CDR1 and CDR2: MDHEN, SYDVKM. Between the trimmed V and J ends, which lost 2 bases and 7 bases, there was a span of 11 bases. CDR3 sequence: CASSLRGLGTQYF. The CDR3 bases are TGTGCCAGCAGTTTAAGAGGTCTCGGGACCCAGTACTTC.